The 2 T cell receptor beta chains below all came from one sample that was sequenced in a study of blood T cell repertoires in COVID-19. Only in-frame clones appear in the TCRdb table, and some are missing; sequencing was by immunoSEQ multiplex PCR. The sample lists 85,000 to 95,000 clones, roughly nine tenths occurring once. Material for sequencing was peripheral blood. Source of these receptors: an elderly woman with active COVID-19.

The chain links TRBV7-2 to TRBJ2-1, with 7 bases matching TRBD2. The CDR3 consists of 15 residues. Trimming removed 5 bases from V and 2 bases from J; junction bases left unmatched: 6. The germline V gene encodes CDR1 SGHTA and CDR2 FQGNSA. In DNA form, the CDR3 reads TGTGCCAGCAGCCCCAGCGGGGACCCCTACAATGAGCAGTTCTTC. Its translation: CASSPSGDPYNEQFF.

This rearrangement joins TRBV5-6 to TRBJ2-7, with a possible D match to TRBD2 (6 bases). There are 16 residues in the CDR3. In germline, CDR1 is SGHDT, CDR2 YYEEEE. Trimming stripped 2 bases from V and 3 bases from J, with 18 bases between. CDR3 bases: TGTGCCAGCAGCTTTCCCAGATTGGGGGGTAACTACGAGCAGTACTTC. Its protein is CASSFPRLGGNYEQYF.